The 14 T cell receptor beta chains below all came from one sample that was sequenced in a study of shared clonotypes between healthy human individuals. Sequencing used immunoSEQ multiplex PCR; TCRdb keeps in-frame clones, though not all of them. The sample shows a few million clones, more than 90% of them seen only once. The specimen was naive CD4+ T cells sorted from blood. Subset defined: CD45RA+ positively selected. The receptors derive from a man younger than 35 in good health.

The chain recombines TRBV5-5 with TRBJ1-5; no clear D gene. The CDR3 totals 14 residues. The ends were cut back, 3 bases at V and 5 bases at J, with 12 bases in the middle. Germline V gives CDR1 SGHKS, CDR2 YYEKEE (reference sequence). The CDR3 spells CASSSRARDQPQHF. The CDR3 DNA is TGTGCCAGCAGCTCCCGGGCCAGAGATCAGCCCCAGCATTTT.

The rearrangement joins TRBV5-1 to TRBJ1-6; TRBD1 aligns across 7 bases. Germline V lookup: CDR1 SGHRS, CDR2 YFSETQ. This CDR3 has 15 residues. With 8 bases clipped from V and 7 bases from J, the junction kept 12 bases outside the gene matches. Here the CDR3 DNA reads TGCGCCAGGGGGAGGAGGGGGCCAGTAAATTCACCCCTCCACTTT. Amino acids: CARGRRGPVNSPLHF. Complete variable domain (other parts from reference TRBV5-1 and TRBJ1-6): KAGVTQTPRYLIKTRGQQVTLSCSPISGHRSVSWYQQTPGQGLQFLFEYFSETQRNKGNFPGRFSGRQFSNSRSEMNVSTLELGDSALYLCARGRRGPVNSPLHFGNGTRLTVT.

On this clone: The same CDR3 is also encoded by other DNA sequences in this sample. V and J are TRBV9 and TRBJ2-1; 13 positions match TRBD2. The CDR3 contains 16 residues. V trimming: 4 bases; J trimming: 0 bases; junction bases outside the gene matches: 1. Germline-derived CDR1 and CDR2 are SGDLS and YYNGEE. For the CDR3, the DNA is TGTGCCAGCAGCCGGACTAGCGGGGGCTCCTACAATGAGCAGTTCTTC. Translation: CASSRTSGGSYNEQFF.

CDR3 nucleotides: TGTGCCAGCTCGTCGTCGACGAACACTGAAGCTTTCTTT. This sequence encodes CASSSSTNTEAFF. The V call is TRBV2, the J call TRBJ1-1; D uncertain. Germline V gene sequence: CDR1 SNHLY, CDR2 FYNNEI. Trimming pared 8 bases from V and 1 base from J, leaving 11 bases between. The CDR3 runs to 13 residues.

The CDR3: CASSLIGPTGPQETQYF. CDR3 nucleotide sequence: TGCGCCAGCAGCTTGATTGGGCCGACAGGGCCCCAAGAGACCCAGTACTTC. This chain joins TRBV5-1 and TRBJ2-5; 7 nucleotides align to TRBD1. Germline values: CDR1 SGHRS, CDR2 YFSETQ. This CDR3 is built from 17 residues. Trimming cost V 1 base and J 1 base; bases outside gene matches: 10.

The rearrangement uses TRBV19 and TRBJ2-7; weak D call: TRBD1 (8 bases). Germline-derived CDR1 and CDR2 are LNHDA and SQIVND (reference sequence). The V end lost 7 bases, the J end lost 3 bases, and 19 bases lay between the germline ends. The CDR3 length is 15 residues. The CDR3 DNA reads as TGTGCCAGTACCCGCTCGACAGGGGAGGGCTACGAGCAGTACTTC. Translated, it gives CASTRSTGEGYEQYF.

This clone was counted between two and nine times. The chain recombines TRBV6-6 with TRBJ1-3, with no clear D. The germline V and J ends were trimmed by 5 bases and 8 bases, with 10 bases remaining between them. Per the germline V gene, CDR1 is MNHNY and CDR2 is SVGAGI (reference sequence). The CDR3 consists of 12 residues. The CDR3 protein is CASSPDGHTIYF. CDR3 bases: TGTGCCAGCAGTCCCGATGGGCACACCATATATTTT.

This clone was seen a few times. This same CDR3 is encoded by further DNA sequences in the sample. The V call is TRBV5-1, the J call TRBJ1-4; 7 positions match TRBD1. Germline V gene lookup returns CDR1 SGHRS and CDR2 YFSETQ. The V segment lost 0 bases and the J segment 8 bases; nucleotides outside the gene matches: 7. The CDR3 is 15 residues long. The CDR3 bases are TGCGCCAGCAGCTTGGCCGACAGGGAGGGCGAAAAACTGTTTTTT. Translated: CASSLADREGEKLFF.

The rearrangement links TRBV19 to TRBJ2-7; 8 bases agree with TRBD1. Germline lookup yields CDR1 LNHDA and CDR2 SQIVND (reference sequence). J gave up 7 bases and V 5 bases, and 16 bases lay outside the gene matches. The CDR3 is made up of 16 amino acids. The CDR3 DNA reads TGTGCCAGTAGTTACACTCGGCAGGGGGCTGCGGCGGAGCAGTACTTC. Its protein is CASSYTRQGAAAEQYF.

This clone occurred once. This sequence joins TRBV18 and TRBJ2-5; 8 bases align to TRBD1. The J segment lost 5 bases and the V segment lost 3 bases, leaving 11 bases of the junction unmatched. The CDR3 contains 16 residues. Germline V lookup: CDR1 KGHSH, CDR2 LQKENI. CDR3 in DNA: TGTGCCAGCTCACCCAGGGGGCCGGATACCGCCGAGACCCAGTACTTC. It encodes CASSPRGPDTAETQYF.

Here the CDR3 DNA reads TGTGCCAGCAGCCGAGGCGGGGCCGAAGAGACCCAGTACTTC. Its translation: CASSRGGAEETQYF. The rearrangement joins TRBV28 to TRBJ2-5, with a tentative D call TRBD2 (6 bases). Trimming stripped 6 bases from V and 3 bases from J, with 14 bases between. In germline, CDR1 is MDHEN, CDR2 SYDVKM. The CDR3 has 14 residues.

This clone was seen just once. The chain is built from TRBV29-1 and TRBJ1-1, with a tentative D call TRBD1 (5 bases). The CDR3 has 13 amino acids. Germline V gene sequence: CDR1 SQVTM, CDR2 ANQGSEA. V lost 6 bases and J lost 11, with 22 bases in between. The CDR3 is CSVGRDRVVGAFF. In DNA form, the CDR3 reads TGCAGCGTGGGGCGTGACAGAGTCGTAGGGGCTTTCTTT.

The rearrangement links TRBV10-3 to TRBJ2-3; TRBD2 matches at 9 bases. Trimming removed 4 bases from V and 5 bases from J; junction bases left unmatched: 7. This CDR3 has 15 residues. Germline V gives CDR1 ENHRY, CDR2 SYGVKD. DNA of the CDR3: TGTGCCATCAGTGCCCGAGCACTAGCGGGAGATACGCAGTATTTT. Its translation is CAISARALAGDTQYF.

The chain combines TRBV10-3 with TRBJ2-7, with 9 positions matching TRBD1. Germline CDR1 is ENHRY and CDR2 is SYGVKD. The junction had 10 bases not matched to a gene; V was cut back by 9 bases and J by 7 bases. The CDR3 covers 13 residues. The CDR3 DNA reads TGTGCCATTGGACAGGGGAAGTCGGGGGAGCAGTACTTC. It is translated as CAIGQGKSGEQYF.